In its sample, the clone carrying this TCR beta chain was seen many times. The antigen is unknown. This sample was taken from a study of T cell clonality in common variable immunodeficiency. Study-wide results and limits: Fewer deletions and N-nucleotide insertions were reportedly seen in common variable immunodeficiency TCR beta sequences.

Using immunoSEQ multiplex PCR, the repertoire was profiled, and TCRdb retains in-frame clones only, with some absent. Altogether under 45,000 clones were found in the sample, and no singletons occur. This clonotype was obtained from a person aged 18 to 69 in good health. Sequencing used peripheral blood mononuclear cells.

This CDR3 is CSAEPQGFYGYTF. Partial CDR3 DNA: TGCAGTGCTGAGCCACAGGGATTCTATGGC. V and J are TRBV20-1 and TRBJ1-2; D might be TRBD1 (6 bases). From the germline J gene comes the end of the CDR3, since the read stops 3 residues before it. The V gene's germline CDR1 is DFQATT and CDR2 SNEGSKA (reference sequence). V dropped 5 bases and J dropped 4 bases, with 14 bases sitting between them. CDR3 length equals 13 residues.